This is a list of T cell receptor beta chains from one sample in a study of blood T cell repertoires in COVID-19. Sequencing was performed with immunoSEQ multiplex PCR; in TCRdb, only in-frame clones are kept and a portion is missing. The sample holds about 210,000 clones; less than 90% are singletons and the top ten take roughly 0.7%. Sequenced sample: peripheral blood. The source of these receptors is a man in his forties or fifties with acute or convalescent COVID-19. The CDR3 runs from the conserved cysteine through the conserved F or W. Fields, in order: V gene, J gene, D gene, CDR3 length, clone size, CDR3 DNA, CDR3 protein. A D gene is named only where the DNA matches it firmly. Expanded clones get a size class; other rows say once, few or many, or leave the size out.

TRBV7-9,TRBJ2-1,NA,15,NA,TGTGCCACCCGAACCGCCAGGGTCCTAAACAATGAGCAGTTCTTC,CATRTARVLNNEQFF
TRBV30,TRBJ2-7,TRBD1,13,NA,TGTGCCTGGAGTTGGACAGGGTACTTCGAGCAGTACTTC,CAWSWTGYFEQYF
TRBV4-3,TRBJ2-1,TRBD2,15,NA,TGCGCCAGCGCTTATCAGGGAGGGCCGGGTAATGAGCAGTTCTTC,CASAYQGGPGNEQFF
TRBV9,TRBJ2-6,NA,12,NA,TGTGCCAGCTACTCTGGGGCCAACGTCCTGACTTTC,CASYSGANVLTF
TRBV10-3,TRBJ2-5,NA,15,NA,TGTGCCATCAGTGAAGCTGGTAATATTGGAGAGACCCAGTACTTC,CAISEAGNIGETQYF
TRBV5-6,TRBJ2-1,TRBD2,16,NA,TGTGCCAGCAGCTTGGAGGGTAGCGGGATATACAATGAGCAGTTCTTC,CASSLEGSGIYNEQFF
TRBV6-6,TRBJ1-5,NA,14,NA,TGTGCCAGCAGTTACGATAGAGCCAATCAGCCCCAGCATTTT,CASSYDRANQPQHF
TRBV19,TRBJ1-2,TRBD1,14,NA,TGTGCCAGTACCATTTTGACAGGGAACTATGGCTACACCTTC,CASTILTGNYGYTF
TRBV5-1,TRBJ2-7,NA,12,NA,TGCGCCAGCAGCTTATCAGACTACGAGCAGTACTTC,CASSLSDYEQYF
TRBV27,TRBJ2-1,NA,14,NA,TGTGCCAGCAGTTTGGCGGGCTCCTACAATGAGCAGTTCTTC,CASSLAGSYNEQFF
TRBV4-1,TRBJ2-3,TRBD2,16,NA,TGCGCCAGCAGCCAAGTCGGGCGGGGGGGCAAGGATACGCAGTATTTT,CASSQVGRGGKDTQYF
TRBV4-1,TRBJ1-1,NA,16,NA,TGCGCCAGCAGCCAACTACCGGGGGATTTCAACCCTGAAGCTTTCTTT,CASSQLPGDFNPEAFF
TRBV28,TRBJ1-5,NA,12,NA,TGTGCCAGCAAACGGGGCAATCAGCCCCAGCATTTT,CASKRGNQPQHF
TRBV11-2,TRBJ1-3,NA,19,NA,TGTGCCAGCAGCTTAGATCTGGGGGTGGGAGGACGCTCTGGAAACACCATATATTTT,CASSLDLGVGGRSGNTIYF
TRBV6-5,TRBJ1-6,NA,15,NA,TGTGCCAGCAGTCCTTGGACCGTCGAGGGTTCACCCCTCCACTTT,CASSPWTVEGSPLHF
TRBV6-5,TRBJ1-5,TRBD1,15,NA,TGTGCCAGCAGTTACGCAGGGGGACAGAATCAGCCCCAGCATTTT,CASSYAGGQNQPQHF
TRBV9,TRBJ2-5,NA,15,once,TGTGCCAGCAGCGTCTCTTGGGGCAGACAAGAGACCCAGTACTTC,CASSVSWGRQETQYF
TRBV3-1/TRBV3-2,TRBJ2-3,NA,16,NA,TGTGCCAGCAGCCACACGCGGGGCACTGGCGCAGATACGCAGTATTTT,CASSHTRGTGADTQYF
TRBV6-6,TRBJ1-1,NA,15,NA,TGTGCCAGCAGGGGAGCCGGGACACAGAACACTGAAGCTTTCTTT,CASRGAGTQNTEAFF